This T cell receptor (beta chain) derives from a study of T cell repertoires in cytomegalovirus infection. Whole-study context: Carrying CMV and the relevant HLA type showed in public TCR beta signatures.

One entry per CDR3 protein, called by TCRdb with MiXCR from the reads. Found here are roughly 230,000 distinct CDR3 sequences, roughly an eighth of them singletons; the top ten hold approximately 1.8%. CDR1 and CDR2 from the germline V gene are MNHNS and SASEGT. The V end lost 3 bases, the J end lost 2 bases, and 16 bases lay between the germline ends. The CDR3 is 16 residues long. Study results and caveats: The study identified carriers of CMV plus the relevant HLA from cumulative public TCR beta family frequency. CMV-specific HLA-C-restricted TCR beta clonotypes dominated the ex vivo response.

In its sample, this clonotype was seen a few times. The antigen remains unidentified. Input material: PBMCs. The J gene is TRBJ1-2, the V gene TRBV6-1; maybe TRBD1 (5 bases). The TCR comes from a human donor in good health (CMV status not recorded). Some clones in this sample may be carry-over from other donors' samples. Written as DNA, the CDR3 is TGTGCCAGCAGTGATCAACACCGTAGGGGCAACTATGGCTACACCTTC. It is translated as CASSDQHRRGNYGYTF.